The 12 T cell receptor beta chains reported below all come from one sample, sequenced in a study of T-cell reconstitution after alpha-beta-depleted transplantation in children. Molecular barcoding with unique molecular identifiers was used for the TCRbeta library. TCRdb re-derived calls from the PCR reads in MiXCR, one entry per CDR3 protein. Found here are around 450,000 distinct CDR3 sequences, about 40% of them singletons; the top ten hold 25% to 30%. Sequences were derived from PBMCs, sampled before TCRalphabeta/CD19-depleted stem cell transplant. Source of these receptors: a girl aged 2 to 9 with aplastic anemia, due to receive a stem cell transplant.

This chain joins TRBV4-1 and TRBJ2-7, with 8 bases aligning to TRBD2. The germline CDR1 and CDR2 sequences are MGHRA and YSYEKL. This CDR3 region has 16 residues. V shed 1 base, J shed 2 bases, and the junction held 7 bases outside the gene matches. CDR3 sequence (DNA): TGCGCCAGCAGCCAAGCAGGCGCGGGAGGACCCTACGAGCAGTACTTC. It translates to CASSQAGAGGPYEQYF.

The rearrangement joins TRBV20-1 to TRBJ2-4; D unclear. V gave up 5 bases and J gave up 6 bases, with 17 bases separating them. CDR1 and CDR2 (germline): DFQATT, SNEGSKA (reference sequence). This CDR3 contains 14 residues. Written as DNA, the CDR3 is TGCAGTGCTTCCCATGAGGTTGGCAGAAACATTCAGTACTTC. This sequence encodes CSASHEVGRNIQYF.

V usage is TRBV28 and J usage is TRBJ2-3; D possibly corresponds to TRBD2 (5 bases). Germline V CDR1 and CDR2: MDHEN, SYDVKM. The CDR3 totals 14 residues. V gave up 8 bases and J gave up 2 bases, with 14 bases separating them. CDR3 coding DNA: TGTGCCAGCTCCCGTGAGGGCCTCACAGATACGCAGTATTTT. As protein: CASSREGLTDTQYF.

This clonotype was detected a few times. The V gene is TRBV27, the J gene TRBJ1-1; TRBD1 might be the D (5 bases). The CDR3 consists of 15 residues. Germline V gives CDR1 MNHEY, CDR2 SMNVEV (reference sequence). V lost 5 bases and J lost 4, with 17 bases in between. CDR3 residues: CASSEIGGYGTEAFF. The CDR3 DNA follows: TGTGCCAGCAGTGAAATTGGGGGATATGGCACTGAAGCTTTCTTT.

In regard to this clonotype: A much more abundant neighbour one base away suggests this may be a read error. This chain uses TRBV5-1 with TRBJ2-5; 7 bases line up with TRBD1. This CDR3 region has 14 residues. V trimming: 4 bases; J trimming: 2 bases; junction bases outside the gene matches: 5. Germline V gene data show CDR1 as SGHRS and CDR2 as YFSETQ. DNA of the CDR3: TGCGCCAGCAGCCACCGGGACAGACAAGAGACCCAGTACTTC. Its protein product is CASSHRDRQETQYF.

CDR3 sequence reads: CASSPYQLAPEVDEQFF. CDR3 coding DNA: TGTGCCAGCTCACCTTACCAACTAGCTCCAGAAGTCGATGAGCAGTTCTTC. This chain links TRBV18 with TRBJ2-1, with D maybe TRBD2 (6 bases). V gave up 3 bases and J gave up 8 bases, with 23 bases separating them. The CDR3 covers 17 residues. The germline CDR1 and CDR2 sequences are KGHSH and LQKENI.

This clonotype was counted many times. CDR3 nucleotides: TGTGCCAGCAGTTTCAGACTAGGAGAGACCCAGTACTTC. Translation gives CASSFRLGETQYF. The rearrangement uses TRBV12-3 or TRBV12-4 and TRBJ2-5; D is possibly TRBD2 (6 bases). This CDR3 has 13 residues. Trimming shortened V by 3 bases and J by 4 bases, and 9 bases separated the two germline ends.

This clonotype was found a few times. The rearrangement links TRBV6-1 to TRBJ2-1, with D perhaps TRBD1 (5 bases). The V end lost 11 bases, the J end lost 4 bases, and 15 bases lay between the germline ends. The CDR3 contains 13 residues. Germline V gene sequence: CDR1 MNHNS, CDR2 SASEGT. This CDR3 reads CAARGNHYNEQFF. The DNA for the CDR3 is TGTGCCGCAAGGGGCAACCATTACAATGAGCAGTTCTTC.

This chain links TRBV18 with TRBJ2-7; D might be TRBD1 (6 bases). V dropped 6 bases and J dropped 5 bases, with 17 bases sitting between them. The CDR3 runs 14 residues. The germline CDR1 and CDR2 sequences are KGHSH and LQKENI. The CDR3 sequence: CASSLWTDSNEQYF. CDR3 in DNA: TGTGCCAGCTCTCTCTGGACAGATAGCAACGAGCAGTACTTC.

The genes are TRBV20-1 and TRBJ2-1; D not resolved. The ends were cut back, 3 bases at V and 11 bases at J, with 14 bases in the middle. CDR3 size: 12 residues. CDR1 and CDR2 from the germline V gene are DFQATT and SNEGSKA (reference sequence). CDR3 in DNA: TGCAGTGCTAGCGGCCAGCACCACCAGCAGTTCTTC. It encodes CSASGQHHQQFF.

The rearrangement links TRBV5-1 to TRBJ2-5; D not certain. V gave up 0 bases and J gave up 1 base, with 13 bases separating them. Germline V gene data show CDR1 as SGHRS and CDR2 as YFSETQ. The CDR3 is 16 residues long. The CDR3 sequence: CASSLATAVLQETQYF. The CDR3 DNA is TGCGCCAGCAGCTTGGCCACGGCGGTCCTCCAAGAGACCCAGTACTTC. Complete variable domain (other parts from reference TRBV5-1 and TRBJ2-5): KAGVTQTPRYLIKTRGQQVTLSCSPISGHRSVSWYQQTPGQGLQFLFEYFSETQRNKGNFPGRFSGRQFSNSRSEMNVSTLELGDSALYLCASSLATAVLQETQYFGPGTRLLVL.

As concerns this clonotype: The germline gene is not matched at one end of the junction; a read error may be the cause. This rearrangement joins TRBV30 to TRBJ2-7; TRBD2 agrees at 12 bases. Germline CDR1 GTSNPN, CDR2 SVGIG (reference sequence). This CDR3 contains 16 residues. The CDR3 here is CAWRRLAGGGAYKQYF. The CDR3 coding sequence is TGTGCCTGGCGGAGGCTAGCGGGAGGGGGCGCCTACAAGCAGTACTTC.